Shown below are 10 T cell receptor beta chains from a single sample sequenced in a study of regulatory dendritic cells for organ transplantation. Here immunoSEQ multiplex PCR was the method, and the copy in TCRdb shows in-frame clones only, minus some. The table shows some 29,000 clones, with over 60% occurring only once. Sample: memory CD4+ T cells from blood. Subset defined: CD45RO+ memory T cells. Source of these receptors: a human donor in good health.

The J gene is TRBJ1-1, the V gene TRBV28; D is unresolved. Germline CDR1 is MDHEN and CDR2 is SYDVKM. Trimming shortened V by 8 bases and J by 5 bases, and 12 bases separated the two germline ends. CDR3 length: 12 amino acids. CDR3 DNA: TGTGCCAGCCGATCGGGGTGGACTGAAGCTTTCTTT. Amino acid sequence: CASRSGWTEAFF.

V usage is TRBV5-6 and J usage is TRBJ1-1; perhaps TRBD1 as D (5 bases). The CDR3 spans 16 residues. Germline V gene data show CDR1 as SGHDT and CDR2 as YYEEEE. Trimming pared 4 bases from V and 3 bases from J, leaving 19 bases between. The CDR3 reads CASSPLVEGLDTEAFF. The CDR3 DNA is TGTGCCAGCAGCCCACTGGTTGAGGGGCTGGACACTGAAGCTTTCTTT.

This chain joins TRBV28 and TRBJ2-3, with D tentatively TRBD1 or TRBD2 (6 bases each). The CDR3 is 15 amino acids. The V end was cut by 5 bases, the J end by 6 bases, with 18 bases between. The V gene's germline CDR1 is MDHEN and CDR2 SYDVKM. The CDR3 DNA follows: TGTGCCAGCAGTCCCTGGCGGCTAGGGGGGGATACGCAGTATTTT. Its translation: CASSPWRLGGDTQYF.

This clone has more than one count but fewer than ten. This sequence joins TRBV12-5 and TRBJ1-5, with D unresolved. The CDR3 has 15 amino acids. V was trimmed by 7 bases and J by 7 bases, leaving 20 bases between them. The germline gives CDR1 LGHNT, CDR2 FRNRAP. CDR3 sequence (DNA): TGTGCTAGTGCTGAGGACCCTACTCGGGTCCAGCCCCAGCATTTT. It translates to CASAEDPTRVQPQHF.

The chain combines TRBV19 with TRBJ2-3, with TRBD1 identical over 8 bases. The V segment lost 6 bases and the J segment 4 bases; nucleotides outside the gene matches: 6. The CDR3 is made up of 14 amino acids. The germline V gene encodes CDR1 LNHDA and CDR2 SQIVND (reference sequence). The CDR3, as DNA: TGTGCCAGTAGGACCAGGGGGCGAGCAGATACGCAGTATTTT. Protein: CASRTRGRADTQYF.

The CDR3 loop is CASSADRISYNEQFF. The DNA of the CDR3 is TGTGCCAGCAGTGCGGACAGGATCTCCTACAATGAGCAGTTCTTC. The rearrangement links TRBV6-1 to TRBJ2-1; 7 bases line up with TRBD1. CDR1 and CDR2 from the germline V gene are MNHNS and SASEGT. This CDR3 comprises 15 residues. V gave up 4 bases and J gave up 0 bases; unmatched junction bases: 3.

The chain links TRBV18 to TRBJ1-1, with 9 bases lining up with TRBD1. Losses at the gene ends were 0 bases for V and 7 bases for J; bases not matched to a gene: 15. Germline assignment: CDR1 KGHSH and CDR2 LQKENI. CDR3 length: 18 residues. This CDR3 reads CASSPPRGQGGQTNEAFF. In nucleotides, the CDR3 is TGTGCCAGCTCACCACCGAGGGGACAGGGAGGACAGACGAATGAAGCTTTCTTT.

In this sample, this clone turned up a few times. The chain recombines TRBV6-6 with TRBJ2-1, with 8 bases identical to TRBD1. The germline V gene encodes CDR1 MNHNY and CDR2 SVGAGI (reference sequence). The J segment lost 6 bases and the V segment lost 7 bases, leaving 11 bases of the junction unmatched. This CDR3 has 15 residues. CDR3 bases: TGTGCCAGCACCAACACGCTACAGGGGGGCAATGAGCAGTTCTTC. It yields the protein CASTNTLQGGNEQFF.

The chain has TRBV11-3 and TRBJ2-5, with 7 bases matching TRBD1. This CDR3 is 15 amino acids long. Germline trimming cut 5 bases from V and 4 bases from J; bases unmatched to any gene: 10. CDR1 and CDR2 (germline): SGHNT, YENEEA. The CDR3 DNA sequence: TGTGCCAGCAGCCGAGGGGGCAGGAGTGGAGAGACCCAGTACTTC. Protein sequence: CASSRGGRSGETQYF.

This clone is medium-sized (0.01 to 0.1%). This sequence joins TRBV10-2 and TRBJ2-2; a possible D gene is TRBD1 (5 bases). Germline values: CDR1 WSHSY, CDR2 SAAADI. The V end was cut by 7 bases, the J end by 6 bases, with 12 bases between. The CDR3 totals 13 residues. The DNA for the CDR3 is TGCGCCAGCACGGGTGGGGCGGCCGGGGAGCTGTTTTTT. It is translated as CASTGGAAGELFF.